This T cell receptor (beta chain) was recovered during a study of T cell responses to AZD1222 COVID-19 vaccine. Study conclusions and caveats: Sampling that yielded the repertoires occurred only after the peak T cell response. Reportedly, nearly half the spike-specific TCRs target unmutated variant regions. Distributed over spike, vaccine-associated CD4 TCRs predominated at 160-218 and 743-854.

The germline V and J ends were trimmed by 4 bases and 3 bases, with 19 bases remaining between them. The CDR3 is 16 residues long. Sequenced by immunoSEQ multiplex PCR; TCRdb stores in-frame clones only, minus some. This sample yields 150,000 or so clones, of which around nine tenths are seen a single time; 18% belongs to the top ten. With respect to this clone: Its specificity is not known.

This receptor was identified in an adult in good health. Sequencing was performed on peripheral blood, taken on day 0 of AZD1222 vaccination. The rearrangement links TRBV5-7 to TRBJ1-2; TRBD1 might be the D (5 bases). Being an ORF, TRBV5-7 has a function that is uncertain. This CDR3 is CASSHDPDWGDYGYTF. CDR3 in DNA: TGTGCCAGCAGCCATGATCCCGACTGGGGGGACTATGGCTACACCTTC.